The clone carrying this T cell receptor beta chain was seen a handful of times. Its cognate antigen is unknown. Aged about 6 to 100, donors were systemically healthy Caucasians from Russia. PBMCs were isolated at a quantity of at least 6.5 million per sample. The CDR3 is 13 amino acids. The germline CDR1 and CDR2 sequences are SGHRS and YFSETQ. V was trimmed by 1 base and J by 6 bases, leaving 11 bases between them. The data are from a study of blood T cells in healthy people across ages. Findings and caveats of the study: The lack of PBMC sorting stopped any conclusive naive versus antigen-experienced comparison.

Sample-barcoded 5' priming and a J-beta primer mix drove a second PCR of about 7 to 11 cycles. TCRdb fed the 5' RACE reads into MiXCR, producing one record per CDR3 protein. The repertoire has about 1.1 million distinct CDR3 sequences, around two fifths of them found once; the top ten carry around 13%. The specimen was blood. The sequence was obtained from a man between 18 and 29 years old in good health. The rearrangement joins TRBV5-1 to TRBJ2-7; D uncertain. In DNA form, the CDR3 reads TGCGCCAGCAGCTTGTTTGGGGTTTCCGAGCAGTACTTC. The encoded protein is CASSLFGVSEQYF.